The 15 T cell receptor beta chains below were found in one sample sequenced in a study of blood T cell repertoires in COVID-19. TCRdb's copy holds only in-frame clones and misses some; the assay was immunoSEQ multiplex PCR. The sample carries under 450,000 clones, approximately 89% recorded once. The specimen was peripheral blood. These receptors were obtained from a woman aged 40 to 50 with COVID-19, enrolled during active disease.

The rearrangement joins TRBV5-1 to TRBJ2-3; 9 positions match TRBD1. The CDR3 covers 16 residues. Germline CDR1 and CDR2: SGHRS and YFSETQ. Germline trimming cut 4 bases from V and 6 bases from J; bases unmatched to any gene: 12. This CDR3 is CASSAARGQGGDTQYF. The DNA of the CDR3 is TGCGCCAGCAGCGCGGCCAGGGGACAGGGAGGCGATACGCAGTATTTT. The complete variable domain, with remaining parts taken from reference TRBV5-1 and TRBJ2-3, reads KAGVTQTPRYLIKTRGQQVTLSCSPISGHRSVSWYQQTPGQGLQFLFEYFSETQRNKGNFPGRFSGRQFSNSRSEMNVSTLELGDSALYLCASSAARGQGGDTQYFGPGTRLTVL.

Details on this clone: Other DNA sequences in this sample translate to the same CDR3. The chain joins TRBV28 to TRBJ1-1, with TRBD1 as a possible D gene (5 bases). CDR3 length: 15 amino acids. Per germline, CDR1 MDHEN and CDR2 SYDVKM. V was pared by 5 bases and J by 1 base, with 14 bases between. The CDR3 DNA follows: TGTGCCAGCAGTCCCCGGGGGGGAGGGAACACTGAAGCTTTCTTT. It is translated as CASSPRGGGNTEAFF.

The rearrangement links TRBV30 to TRBJ1-1; D is unresolved. V shed 2 bases and J shed 5 bases, with 12 bases lying between them. Per germline, CDR1 GTSNPN and CDR2 SVGIG (reference sequence). There are 13 residues in the CDR3. CDR3 protein: CAWSLSSRTEAFF. The CDR3 bases are TGTGCCTGGAGTCTTTCTTCGAGGACTGAAGCTTTCTTT. Combining the CDR3 with reference TRBV30 and TRBJ1-1 gives the whole variable domain SQTIHQWPATLVQPVGSPLSLECTVEGTSNPNLYWYRQAAGRGLQLLFYSVGIGQISSEVPQNLSASRPQDRQFILSSKKLLLSDSGFYLCAWSLSSRTEAFFGQGTRLTVV.

The chain couples TRBV3-1 (or the pseudogene TRBV3-2) to TRBJ2-7, with D maybe TRBD1 (5 bases). The CDR3 totals 12 residues. Germline V CDR1 and CDR2: LGHDT, YNNKEL (reference sequence). The V and J ends lost 6 bases and 5 bases respectively, with 11 bases between them. The CDR3 DNA is TGTGCCAGCAGTCTCAGGGTGGACGAGCAGTACTTC. It codes for CASSLRVDEQYF.

The chain combines TRBV5-6 with TRBJ1-5; weak D call: TRBD1 (6 bases). The V end was cut by 1 base, the J end by 5 bases, with 7 bases between. CDR3 length: 13 residues. The germline CDR1 and CDR2 sequences are SGHDT and YYEEEE. CDR3 nucleotide sequence: TGTGCCAGCAGCTTGTCAGGGGATCAGCCCCAGCATTTT. This sequence encodes CASSLSGDQPQHF.

J is TRBJ2-6 and V is TRBV5-1; D ambiguous. The CDR3 loop spans 15 amino acids. Trimming removed 0 bases at V and 0 bases at J, with 4 bases between. The germline gives CDR1 SGHRS, CDR2 YFSETQ. The CDR3 is CASSLDLSGANVLTF. CDR3 DNA sequence: TGCGCCAGCAGCTTGGATCTCTCTGGGGCCAACGTCCTGACTTTC.

The chain has TRBV19 and TRBJ1-2; D uncertain. The CDR3 length is 16 residues. V lost 7 bases to trimming and J lost 4 bases, with 22 bases between them. Germline values: CDR1 LNHDA, CDR2 SQIVND (reference sequence). The CDR3 coding sequence is TGTGCCAGTAAGAACAAGCCGGAGGAGTTCCTCTATGGCTACACCTTC. This gives the protein CASKNKPEEFLYGYTF. Complete variable domain (other parts from reference TRBV19 and TRBJ1-2): DGGITQSPKYLFRKEGQNVTLSCEQNLNHDAMYWYRQDPGQGLRLIYYSQIVNDFQKGDIAEGYSVSREKKESFPLTVTSAQKNPTAFYLCASKNKPEEFLYGYTFGSGTRLTVV.

The CDR3 DNA follows: TGTGCCAGCAGCCTACTGTGGGGCGAGGATGGCTACACCTTC. It yields the protein CASSLLWGEDGYTF. The rearrangement joins TRBV3-1 (or the pseudogene TRBV3-2) to TRBJ1-2, with D possibly matching TRBD1 (5 bases). V shed 4 bases and J shed 6 bases, with 15 bases lying between them. This CDR3 contains 14 residues. The V gene's germline CDR1 is LGHDT and CDR2 YNNKEL (reference sequence).

The rearrangement links TRBV5-1 to TRBJ1-4; the D gene is possibly TRBD1 (5 bases). The CDR3 is made up of 14 amino acids. Trimming pared 4 bases from V and 6 bases from J, leaving 13 bases between. Germline V gene sequence: CDR1 SGHRS, CDR2 YFSETQ. The CDR3 bases are TGCGCCAGCAGCGGAGGGGTAATACATGAAAAACTGTTTTTT. Protein product: CASSGGVIHEKLFF. Complete variable domain (other parts from reference TRBV5-1 and TRBJ1-4): KAGVTQTPRYLIKTRGQQVTLSCSPISGHRSVSWYQQTPGQGLQFLFEYFSETQRNKGNFPGRFSGRQFSNSRSEMNVSTLELGDSALYLCASSGGVIHEKLFFGSGTQLSVL.

The CDR3 DNA sequence: TGTGCCAGCTCACCTATCGGGGATGAAAAACTGTTTTTT. Its protein is CASSPIGDEKLFF. This chain uses TRBV18 with TRBJ1-4, with D unresolved. The ends were cut back, 3 bases at V and 6 bases at J, with 8 bases in the middle. The CDR3 runs 13 residues. Germline CDR1 is KGHSH and CDR2 is LQKENI.

J is TRBJ1-6 and V is TRBV3-1 (or the pseudogene TRBV3-2), with a possible D match to TRBD1 (5 bases). This CDR3 contains 14 residues. Trimming stripped 1 base from V and 11 bases from J, with 12 bases between. CDR1 LGHDT and CDR2 YNNKEL come from the germline V gene (reference sequence). CDR3 in amino acids: CASSQVSGETPLHF. In nucleotides, the CDR3 is TGTGCCAGCAGCCAAGTTTCGGGGGAAACACCCCTCCACTTT.

The chain uses TRBV27 and TRBJ1-1; 9 nucleotides align to TRBD1. V lost 1 base and J lost 4; bases outside the gene matches: 16. Germline V gene lookup returns CDR1 MNHEY and CDR2 SMNVEV (reference sequence). This CDR3 has 19 residues. The CDR3 spells CASSLFGQGSPRGPTEAFF. DNA of the CDR3: TGTGCCAGCAGTTTATTCGGACAGGGGAGTCCTCGGGGACCCACTGAAGCTTTCTTT.

This chain links TRBV7-2 with TRBJ1-2, with 10 bases lining up with TRBD1. This CDR3 is 14 amino acids long. After removal of 2 bases from V and 6 bases from J, the junction contained 3 bases not matched to a gene. Germline V gene data show CDR1 as SGHTA and CDR2 as FQGNSA. This chain's CDR3 is CASSLLGQGHGYTF. The CDR3 DNA reads TGTGCCAGCAGCTTATTGGGACAGGGGCATGGCTACACCTTC.

CDR3 amino acids: CASSQSRSGYQPQHF. For the CDR3, the DNA is TGCGCCAGCAGCCAGTCCAGGTCGGGGTATCAGCCCCAGCATTTT. The gene calls are TRBV4-3 and TRBJ1-5; D is ambiguous. V dropped 3 bases and J dropped 5 bases, with 14 bases sitting between them. The CDR3 is 15 amino acids. Germline values: CDR1 LGHNA, CDR2 YSLEER.

The chain couples TRBV10-3 to TRBJ1-3; TRBD1 agrees at 7 bases. Germline lookup yields CDR1 ENHRY and CDR2 SYGVKD. This CDR3 comprises 17 residues. J gave up 0 bases and V 5 bases, and 10 bases lay outside the gene matches. For the CDR3, the DNA is TGTGCCATCAGTTCGAGACAGGGCCGTTCCTCTGGAAACACCATATATTTT. This gives the protein CAISSRQGRSSGNTIYF.